This is a list of T cell receptor beta chains from one sample in a study of lymphopenia after photon versus proton radiotherapy. Generated by immunoSEQ multiplex PCR, the TCRdb table keeps only in-frame clones and is missing some. The repertoire consists of 150,000 to 200,000 clones, with about nine tenths occurring once and the leading ten covering around 4.6%. The sample here was peripheral blood, taken from a patient treated with photon-based radiotherapy. These receptors originate from a man over 45 with gastric cancer. CDR3s include the opening cysteine and the closing phenylalanine or tryptophan. A D gene is named only where the DNA matches it firmly. Size values are once, few and many counts, or a class for expanded clones, and some rows have none.

>TRBJ2-7|TRBV25-1|TRBD2|once
TGTGCCAGCAGTGACCAAATCGGGACTAGCGGGGACGAGCAGTACTTC
CASSDQIGTSGDEQYF
>TRBJ2-7|TRBV25-1|-|once
TGTGCCAGCAGTGAAGGGACAAACTACGAGCAGTACTTC
CASSEGTNYEQYF
>TRBJ1-2|TRBV18|TRBD1|-
TGTGCCAGCTCACTACAGACAGGGGGCATTAGTAACAGTGGCTACACCTTC
CASSLQTGGISNSGYTF
>TRBJ2-7|TRBV5-5|-|-
TGTGCCAGCAGCTTGACTCTAGGGAGAGGGCTCGAGCAGTACTTC
CASSLTLGRGLEQYF
>TRBJ2-2|TRBV28|-|few
TGTGCCAGCAGTTTAGATCCACAAGGGGTGTTGGCCGGGGAGCTGTTTTTT
CASSLDPQGVLAGELFF
>TRBJ1-5|TRBV30|-|few
TGTGCCTGGAGTGGAGGGGTAGGTCAGCCCCAGCATTTT
CAWSGGVGQPQHF
>TRBJ2-3|TRBV5-1|-|-
TGCGCCAGCAGCTTGCGTGACAGTGCAACAGATACGCAGTATTTT
CASSLRDSATDTQYF
>TRBJ1-5|TRBV27|TRBD1|-
TGTGCCAGCAGTGCCCGGACAGGGAATCAGCCCCAGCATTTT
CASSARTGNQPQHF
>TRBJ2-5|TRBV7-7|TRBD1|-
TGTGCCAGCAGCACGGGACAGGGGGCAGGTGAGACCCAGTACTTC
CASSTGQGAGETQYF
>TRBJ2-7|TRBV2|-|few
TGTGCCAGCAGGGGATCCTTACTGGCGGGAAACTACGAGCAGTACTTC
CASRGSLLAGNYEQYF
>TRBJ2-3|TRBV6-5|-|-
TGTGCCAGCAGTCTGAGGGATACGCAGTATTTT
CASSLRDTQYF
>TRBJ2-7|TRBV19|-|-
TGTGCCAGTAGTATAGGGGTTTGGCAAGGGGACTACGAGCAGTACTTC
CASSIGVWQGDYEQYF
>TRBJ2-3|TRBV4-2|TRBD2|-
TGTGCCAGCAGCCCTCGGACTAGCGGGAGGGCGGCGGCAGATACGCAGTATTTT
CASSPRTSGRAAADTQYF
>TRBJ1-3|TRBV13|-|-
TGTGCCAGCAGCTCAAGAGGGGACTCTGGAAACACCATATATTTT
CASSSRGDSGNTIYF
>TRBJ1-5|TRBV2|-|-
TGTGCCAGCAGTTCCAGGGCAATCTATCAGCCCCAGCATTTT
CASSSRAIYQPQHF
>TRBJ1-1|TRBV30|-|medium-sized
TGTGCCTGGAGTGTCTTGGGCGACGAAGCTTTCTTT
CAWSVLGDEAFF
>TRBJ1-1|TRBV27|-|-
TGTGCCAGCAGTTTATGGATGCAGGCCCGGGCACCCTCTAAAGCTTTCTTT
CASSLWMQARAPSKAFF